This T cell receptor (beta chain) appears in the sequencing data of a study of response to subunit inactivated influenza vaccine. TCRdb re-derived calls from the RT-PCR reads in MiXCR, one entry per CDR3 protein. The repertoire includes approximately 500,000 distinct CDR3 sequences, under 15% of them detected once, and about an eighth sits in the top ten. This clonotype occurred a few times. The target antigen is unknown. The V end lost 1 base, the J end lost 6 bases, and 12 bases lay between the germline ends. CDR1 is DFQATT and CDR2 is SNEGSKA in the germline V gene (reference sequence). The CDR3 has 14 residues. Study conclusions and caveats: There was a suggestion from the authors that each seasonal influenza vaccination recruits few new T cells.

The rearrangement uses TRBV20-1 and TRBJ2-2; D remains ambiguous. The input for sequencing was PBMCs from blood, taken about 6 weeks after vaccination. The clonotype was recovered from a man aged 50 or older who received an inactivated influenza vaccine. The CDR3 region has the DNA TGCAGTGCTAGAGCCCCCAGGCGCGCCGGGGAGCTGTTTTTT. Translating gives CSARAPRRAGELFF.